These 17 T cell receptor beta chains share one sample of origin, sequenced in a study of Ad26.COV2.S vaccination and SARS-CoV-2 variants. The method was immunoSEQ multiplex PCR; TCRdb's version includes in-frame clones alone and lacks a portion of them. The table lists some 460,000 clones, roughly nine tenths of them singletons. The treatment denotes: about 20 received Ad26.COV2.S at low or high dose, single or two shots; roughly five received placebo; per-sample allocation not given. Samples came from day 63 after the first vaccine or placebo injection. The specimen was peripheral blood, collected in a trial of Ad26.COV2.S vaccine versus placebo. The receptor source for this set is a person aged 18-65 years who received the Ad26.COV2.S COVID-19 vaccine or a placebo.

This chain links TRBV28 with TRBJ2-7, with D possibly TRBD1 on 6 matching bases. Germline lookup yields CDR1 MDHEN and CDR2 SYDVKM. V was cut by 2 bases and J by 2 bases, with 13 bases left in between. CDR3 length equals 15 residues. The CDR3 DNA is TGTGCCAGCAGTTTAGGTTCAGCAGGGGCCTACGAGCAGTACTTC. This translates into CASSLGSAGAYEQYF.

The chain links TRBV9 to TRBJ2-1; 11 positions match TRBD2. V shed 4 bases and J 7 bases; nucleotides not matched to a gene: 7. The germline V gene encodes CDR1 SGDLS and CDR2 YYNGEE. This CDR3 has 15 residues. Here the CDR3 reads CASSPRLAGRNEQFF. The CDR3 DNA reads TGTGCCAGCAGCCCCCGACTAGCGGGGAGAAATGAGCAGTTCTTC.

The V call is TRBV10-3, the J call TRBJ2-2; D not certain. Trimming took off 0 bases at V and 7 bases at J, with 6 bases between the two ends. CDR1 and CDR2 (germline): ENHRY, SYGVKD. The CDR3 runs 13 residues. The CDR3 spells CAISESLIGELFF. DNA for the CDR3: TGTGCCATCAGTGAGTCTCTTATCGGGGAGCTGTTTTTT.

The rearrangement links TRBV6-6 to TRBJ1-4; perhaps TRBD1 as D (5 bases). Germline CDR1 MNHNY, CDR2 SVGAGI (reference sequence). The CDR3 sequence is 14 residues long. Trimming took 7 bases from V and 6 from J, leaving 15 bases between them. CDR3 residues: CASKIQGSDEKLFF. The CDR3 DNA sequence: TGTGCCAGCAAAATCCAGGGTTCGGATGAAAAACTGTTTTTT.

The gene calls are TRBV7-9 and TRBJ2-3, with D possibly called TRBD1 or TRBD2 (5 bases each). The germline V and J ends were trimmed by 4 bases and 2 bases, with 19 bases remaining between them. There are 17 residues in the CDR3. Germline loops: CDR1 SEHNR, CDR2 FQNEAQ (reference sequence). The CDR3 DNA is TGTGCCAGCAGCTCTCGGGGCGGCGGGCCGACCACAGATACGCAGTATTTT. Its translation: CASSSRGGGPTTDTQYF.

V and J are TRBV29-1 and TRBJ1-4; D is possibly TRBD1 (6 bases). Per the germline V gene, CDR1 is SQVTM and CDR2 is ANQGSEA. The V gene lost 3 bases and the J gene lost 8 bases, with 13 bases spanning the gap. This CDR3 has 13 amino acids. This CDR3 reads CSVERGADEKLFF. DNA of the CDR3: TGCAGCGTTGAGCGGGGGGCTGACGAAAAACTGTTTTTT.

The chain uses TRBV28 and TRBJ1-5, with D perhaps TRBD1 (5 bases). With 6 bases removed from V and 5 bases from J, the gap between germline ends came to 17 bases. The germline gives CDR1 MDHEN, CDR2 SYDVKM. CDR3 length: 15 amino acids. The CDR3 coding sequence is TGTGCCAGCAGCCCTCCCCCGGTGGGGCATCAGCCCCAGCATTTT. This translates into CASSPPPVGHQPQHF.

The rearrangement uses TRBV18 and TRBJ2-3; D uncertain. The germline CDR1 and CDR2 sequences are KGHSH and LQKENI. The length of the CDR3 is 11 residues. V was pared by 6 bases and J by 5 bases, with 6 bases between. DNA for the CDR3: TGTGCCAGCTCGAACGTAGATACGCAGTATTTT. It specifies CASSNVDTQYF.

The chain has TRBV11-2 and TRBJ2-7; D unclear. Per germline, CDR1 SGHAT and CDR2 FQNNGV. This CDR3 spans 14 amino acids. The V end lost 7 bases, the J end lost 0 bases, and 13 bases lay between the germline ends. The CDR3 here is CASTPITFSYEQYF. CDR3 bases: TGTGCCAGCACCCCCATTACCTTCTCCTACGAGCAGTACTTC.

The chain combines TRBV5-4 with TRBJ2-7; tentatively, D is TRBD1 or TRBD2 (5 bases each). V lost 5 bases and J 6 bases, leaving 12 bases between the germline ends. The CDR3 is 12 amino acids. Looked up from germline, CDR1 is SGHNT and CDR2 is YYREEE (reference sequence). CDR3 bases: TGTGCCAGCAGACTGTGGGGGTCCGAGCAGTACTTC. It codes for CASRLWGSEQYF.

J is TRBJ1-5 and V is TRBV1. TRBV1 is designated a pseudogene. This CDR3 region has 15 residues. DNA of the CDR3: TGCACCAGCAGCCAATCAAATGAAAAGTCGTCGCCCCAGCATTTT. Its translation: CTSSQSNEKSSPQHF.

The chain links TRBV19 to TRBJ1-4; 7 bases are shared with TRBD1. In germline, CDR1 is LNHDA, CDR2 SQIVND (reference sequence). V lost 6 bases and J lost 8; bases outside the gene matches: 18. The CDR3 loop spans 17 amino acids. DNA for the CDR3: TGTGCCAGTAGCCCTGTGGGACAGAACGCTCTTCGCGAAAAACTGTTTTTT. Its protein is CASSPVGQNALREKLFF.

In this sample, this clone turned up once. V usage is TRBV28 and J usage is TRBJ2-2; 7 nucleotides align to TRBD2. CDR1 MDHEN and CDR2 SYDVKM come from the germline V gene. This CDR3 is 13 amino acids long. V shed 3 bases and J 5 bases; nucleotides not matched to a gene: 0. The CDR3 region has the DNA TGTGCCAGCAGTTTCGGGGGGACCGGGGAGCTGTTTTTT. Translating it yields CASSFGGTGELFF.

There are a few counts of this clone. This sequence joins TRBV15 and TRBJ2-7, with D perhaps TRBD1 or TRBD2 (6 bases each). The CDR3 is 15 residues long. From germline, CDR1 is LNHNV and CDR2 YYDKDF (reference sequence). V lost 2 bases, J lost 3 bases, and 14 bases lay in between. Here the CDR3 reads CATSRMGAGLYEQYF. CDR3 nucleotide sequence: TGTGCCACCAGCAGAATGGGGGCGGGACTCTACGAGCAGTACTTC.

The chain is built from TRBV5-1 and TRBJ1-1; 7 bases fit TRBD1. Trimming took 4 bases from V and 2 from J; bases not matched to a gene: 5. There are 14 residues in the CDR3. The V gene's germline CDR1 is SGHRS and CDR2 YFSETQ. Here the CDR3 DNA reads TGCGCCAGCAGCATTGACAGGGCAAACACTGAAGCTTTCTTT. Its translation is CASSIDRANTEAFF.

This chain connects TRBV4-1 to TRBJ2-7, with TRBD2 matching 14 bases. V dropped 5 bases and J dropped 2; count of bases not matched to a gene: 5. The CDR3 is 16 amino acids. From germline, CDR1 is MGHRA and CDR2 YSYEKL. The DNA of the CDR3 is TGCGCCAGCAGCACAACGGGACTAGCGGGAGCCTACGAGCAGTACTTC. Translated, it gives CASSTTGLAGAYEQYF.

The rearrangement links TRBV6-6 to TRBJ2-7; no reliable D call. The CDR3 extends over 14 amino acids. V dropped 10 bases and J dropped 0 bases, with 16 bases sitting between them. Germline-derived CDR1 and CDR2 are MNHNY and SVGAGI (reference sequence). CDR3 in amino acids: CATTSLANSYEQYF. CDR3 DNA: TGTGCCACCACCTCCCTGGCGAACTCCTACGAGCAGTACTTC.